These T cell receptor beta chains were read from a single sample in a study of T cell repertoires in cytomegalovirus infection. TCRdb reanalysed the reads using MiXCR and keeps one entry per CDR3 protein. The sample has a few hundred thousand distinct CDR3 sequences; approximately 40% are singletons. No cognate antigen is known for these TCRs. Material: cultured PBMCs, obtained from culture after CMV antigen stimulation. Receptor source: a human donor in good health (CMV status not recorded). Some clones in this sample may be carry-over from other donors' samples. The CDR3 runs from the conserved cysteine through the conserved F or W. D genes are given only for firm matches. The size of a clone is reported for some rows only, either as once, few or many, or as a class for expanded clones.

J: TRBJ1-1; size: .; length: 15; D: TRBD1; V: TRBV6-8; CDR3: CASTTGGPVITEAFF; DNA: TGTGCCAGCACGACAGGGGGGCCCGTAATCACTGAAGCTTTCTTT
J: TRBJ1-1; size: .; length: 15; D: TRBD1; V: TRBV28; CDR3: CASSHDRVGVTEAFF; DNA: TGTGCCAGCAGCCACGACAGGGTGGGAGTCACTGAAGCTTTCTTT
J: TRBJ2-2; size: once; length: 12; D: .; V: TRBV30; CDR3: CAWRDFTGELFF; DNA: TGTGCCTGGAGAGACTTCACCGGGGAGCTGTTTTTT
J: TRBJ1-4; size: .; length: 14; D: TRBD1; V: TRBV7-2; CDR3: CASSPRVDRAKLFF; DNA: TGTGCCAGCAGCCCAAGAGTCGACAGGGCAAAACTGTTTTTT
J: TRBJ1-5; size: .; length: 13; D: .; V: TRBV6-1; CDR3: CASSEAYRGPQHF; DNA: TGTGCCAGCAGTGAAGCCTATCGGGGGCCCCAGCATTTT
J: TRBJ1-4; size: .; length: 15; D: .; V: TRBV27; CDR3: CASSLRRATNEKLFF; DNA: TGTGCCAGCAGTTTAAGGAGGGCAACTAATGAAAAACTGTTTTTT
J: TRBJ1-1; size: .; length: 12; D: .; V: TRBV28; CDR3: CASSDRLTEAFF; DNA: TGTGCCAGCTCTGACAGGCTCACTGAAGCTTTCTTT
J: TRBJ2-5; size: .; length: 16; D: .; V: TRBV18; CDR3: CASSPRGRALGETQYF; DNA: TGTGCCAGCTCACCACGGGGACGAGCCCTCGGGGAGACCCAGTACTTC
J: TRBJ2-3; size: .; length: 13; D: .; V: TRBV19; CDR3: CASSMRATDTQYF; DNA: TGTGCCAGTAGTATGCGGGCAACAGATACGCAGTATTTT
J: TRBJ1-4; size: few; length: 13; D: .; V: TRBV7-9; CDR3: CASSSLDQEKLFF; DNA: TGTGCCAGCAGCTCCCTTGACCAGGAAAAACTGTTTTTT
J: TRBJ2-7; size: .; length: 14; D: .; V: TRBV7-2; CDR3: CASSNRGGAYEQYF; DNA: TGTGCCAGCAGCAATAGAGGGGGTGCCTACGAGCAGTACTTC
J: TRBJ2-5; size: once; length: 16; D: .; V: TRBV6-8; CDR3: CASQDPGVGLQETQYF; DNA: TGTGCCAGCCAAGACCCAGGGGTCGGCTTACAAGAGACCCAGTACTTC
J: TRBJ2-1; size: .; length: 16; D: TRBD2; V: TRBV7-8; CDR3: CASSPRGSGRAGEQFF; DNA: TGTGCCAGCAGCCCTAGGGGTAGCGGGAGGGCCGGGGAGCAGTTCTTC
J: TRBJ2-1; size: .; length: 14; D: TRBD2; V: TRBV11-2; CDR3: CASSPGLAGGEQFF; DNA: TGTGCCAGCAGCCCGGGACTAGCGGGAGGTGAGCAGTTCTTC
J: TRBJ1-1; size: .; length: 15; D: .; V: TRBV28; CDR3: CASSREGRANTEAFF; DNA: TGTGCCAGCAGTAGAGAGGGGCGTGCGAACACTGAAGCTTTCTTT
J: TRBJ1-2; size: few; length: 13; D: TRBD1; V: TRBV20-1; CDR3: CSASLRTGGGYTF; DNA: TGCAGTGCTAGTTTACGGACAGGAGGTGGCTACACCTTC
J: TRBJ1-5; size: .; length: 14; D: .; V: TRBV19; CDR3: CASSMEDSNQPQHF; DNA: TGTGCCAGTAGTATGGAGGACAGCAATCAGCCCCAGCATTTT
J: TRBJ1-4; size: .; length: 12; D: .; V: TRBV20-1; CDR3: CSASGVGEKLFF; DNA: TGCAGTGCTAGTGGGGTGGGAGAAAAACTGTTTTTT
J: TRBJ2-1; size: .; length: 12; D: .; V: TRBV11-2; CDR3: CASSPTDNEQFF; DNA: TGTGCCAGCAGCCCCACAGACAATGAGCAGTTCTTC
J: TRBJ2-7; size: .; length: 15; D: .; V: TRBV20-1; CDR3: CSAPSIRGGLSEQYF; DNA: TGCAGTGCCCCGAGCATAAGGGGGGGTTTATCCGAGCAGTACTTC
J: TRBJ1-1; size: .; length: 16; D: .; V: TRBV4-1; CDR3: CASSQYSGSMNTEAFF; DNA: TGCGCCAGCAGCCAATATTCAGGATCCATGAACACTGAAGCTTTCTTT
J: TRBJ2-2; size: few; length: 11; D: .; V: TRBV7-2; CDR3: CASARAGELFF; DNA: TGTGCCAGCGCTAGGGCCGGGGAGCTGTTTTTT
J: TRBJ1-2; size: .; length: 16; D: TRBD1; V: TRBV29-1; CDR3: CSADGTGATPNYGYTF; DNA: TGCAGCGCTGACGGGACAGGAGCTACTCCCAACTATGGCTACACCTTC
J: TRBJ1-6; size: .; length: 15; D: .; V: TRBV19; CDR3: CASSMSPDRNSPLHF; DNA: TGTGCCAGTAGTATGTCGCCAGACCGTAATTCACCCCTCCACTTT
J: TRBJ1-5; size: .; length: 15; D: .; V: TRBV6-8; CDR3: CASSYPSKGNQPQHF; DNA: TGTGCCAGCAGTTACCCGTCCAAGGGAAATCAGCCCCAGCATTTT
J: TRBJ2-4; size: few; length: 12; D: .; V: TRBV11-2; CDR3: CASLDPKNIQYF; DNA: TGTGCCAGCCTCGACCCCAAAAACATTCAGTACTTC
J: TRBJ2-7; size: once; length: 16; D: TRBD1; V: TRBV6-2/TRBV6-3; CDR3: CASSYTPPGQGYEQYF; DNA: TGTGCCAGCAGCTATACCCCTCCGGGACAGGGCTACGAGCAGTACTTC
J: TRBJ2-7; size: many; length: 18; D: .; V: TRBV7-6; CDR3: CASSLSRFGAQSPYEQYF; DNA: TGTGCCAGCAGCTTATCGCGGTTTGGGGCGCAGTCCCCCTACGAGCAGTACTTC
J: TRBJ1-6; size: .; length: 12; D: .; V: TRBV2; CDR3: CASRSDNSPLHF; DNA: TGTGCCAGCAGGTCGGATAATTCACCCCTCCACTTT
J: TRBJ1-2; size: .; length: 13; D: .; V: TRBV18; CDR3: CASSPLASPGYTF; DNA: TGTGCCAGCTCACCACTAGCGTCCCCCGGCTACACCTTC
J: TRBJ1-1; size: .; length: 18; D: TRBD1; V: TRBV11-3; CDR3: CASSFRTGLNLSNTEAFF; DNA: TGTGCCAGCAGCTTCCGGACAGGGCTCAATCTATCGAACACTGAAGCTTTCTTT
J: TRBJ2-2; size: few; length: 14; D: .; V: TRBV20-1; CDR3: CSAGRHANTGELFF; DNA: TGCAGTGCTGGGCGGCACGCGAACACCGGGGAGCTGTTTTTT
J: TRBJ2-7; size: .; length: 14; D: .; V: TRBV4-1; CDR3: CASSPGGISYEQYF; DNA: TGCGCCAGCAGCCCCGGGGGTATCTCCTACGAGCAGTACTTC
J: TRBJ2-3; size: .; length: 13; D: TRBD2; V: TRBV6-6; CDR3: CASTSGGADTQYF; DNA: TGTGCCAGCACCAGCGGGGGGGCTGATACGCAGTATTTT
J: TRBJ2-3; size: few; length: 17; D: TRBD1; V: TRBV7-8; CDR3: CASSWDRGKTSTDTQYF; DNA: TGTGCCAGCAGCTGGGACAGGGGGAAAACTAGCACAGATACGCAGTATTTT
J: TRBJ2-7; size: .; length: 17; D: TRBD2; V: TRBV10-3; CDR3: CAISEFGTSGPFYEQYF; DNA: TGTGCCATCAGTGAGTTTGGGACTAGCGGACCGTTCTACGAGCAGTACTTC
J: TRBJ1-5; size: .; length: 13; D: .; V: TRBV12-3/TRBV12-4; CDR3: CASSPMVAQPQHF; DNA: TGTGCCAGCAGTCCTATGGTGGCTCAGCCCCAGCATTTT
J: TRBJ1-4; size: .; length: 15; D: TRBD1; V: TRBV7-2; CDR3: CASSALGQGGEKLFF; DNA: TGTGCCAGCAGCGCCCTAGGACAGGGGGGTGAAAAACTGTTTTTT
J: TRBJ1-5; size: .; length: 14; D: .; V: TRBV28; CDR3: CASSSIQSNQPQHF; DNA: TGTGCCAGCAGTTCGATACAAAGCAATCAGCCCCAGCATTTT
J: TRBJ2-1; size: few; length: 16; D: TRBD1; V: TRBV12-3/TRBV12-4; CDR3: CASSLARGPIGHEQFF; DNA: TGTGCCAGCAGTTTAGCCAGGGGGCCGATAGGGCATGAGCAGTTCTTC
J: TRBJ2-2; size: .; length: 13; D: .; V: TRBV30; CDR3: CAWSARYTGELFF; DNA: TGTGCCTGGAGTGCCAGATACACCGGGGAGCTGTTTTTT